This T cell receptor (beta chain) was sequenced in a study of technical replicates of blood from a few donors. TCRdb's copy holds only in-frame clones and misses some; the assay was immunoSEQ multiplex PCR. The sample includes about 8,700 clones, roughly 91% seen only once; the top ten take roughly 10%. Germline V gene lookup returns CDR1 LNHDA and CDR2 SQIVND (reference sequence). The CDR3 runs 17 residues. The V end lost 6 bases, the J end lost 2 bases, and 22 bases lay between the germline ends. The chain has TRBV19 and TRBJ1-2, with D possibly matching TRBD1 (6 bases). The origin of this receptor is a human donor in good health. Sequences were obtained from PBMCs. CDR3 DNA sequence: TGTGCCAGTAGCAGAGTCGCGAGACAGGCTGAGAACTATGGCTACACCTTC. Amino acids: CASSRVARQAENYGYTF.